Presented here are 5 T cell receptor beta chains from one specimen sequenced in a study of blood T cell repertoires in COVID-19. Measured with immunoSEQ multiplex PCR; TCRdb has only the in-frame clones, and not every one. Counted here are approximately 220,000 clones, 83% occurring once; the ten biggest clones make up 2% to 3%. Specimen: peripheral blood. The receptors shown here come from a woman in her 40s with active or convalescent COVID-19.

The genes are TRBV15 and TRBJ2-1; 11 bases align to TRBD2. The length of the CDR3 is 18 residues. J was trimmed by 7 bases and V by 1 base; bases with no gene match: 12. Germline CDR1 LNHNV, CDR2 YYDKDF (reference sequence). The CDR3 spells CATSRGAIAGGPRNEQFF. CDR3 nucleotides: TGTGCCACCAGCAGAGGTGCAATAGCGGGAGGGCCTAGGAATGAGCAGTTCTTC.

V usage is TRBV28 and J usage is TRBJ1-3, with TRBD1 matching 7 bases. The junction had 22 bases not matched to a gene; V was cut back by 7 bases and J by 1 base. The CDR3 totals 20 residues. Germline V gene data show CDR1 as MDHEN and CDR2 as SYDVKM. This chain's CDR3 is CASISPRQHRQGSSGNTIYF. The DNA for the CDR3 is TGTGCCAGCATATCCCCCAGGCAACACCGACAGGGAAGTTCTGGAAACACCATATATTTT.

V and J are TRBV7-6 and TRBJ2-1; the D gene is possibly TRBD2 (7 bases). V lost 4 bases to trimming and J lost 0 bases, with 10 bases between them. This CDR3 spans 15 amino acids. Germline V gives CDR1 SGHVS, CDR2 FNYEAQ. CDR3: CASSSRGGSYNEQFF. The CDR3 DNA reads TGTGCCAGCAGCTCGAGGGGGGGCTCCTACAATGAGCAGTTCTTC.

V and J are TRBV4-3 and TRBJ1-2; D gene ambiguous. This CDR3 is built from 14 residues. Trimming stripped 1 base from V and 5 bases from J, with 11 bases between. Per the germline V gene, CDR1 is LGHNA and CDR2 is YSLEER. CDR3 residues: CASSQVLGRYGYTF. In nucleotides, the CDR3 is TGCGCCAGCAGCCAAGTTCTAGGGAGATATGGCTACACCTTC.

CDR3 sequence reads: CASSYADTAYGYTF. DNA for the CDR3: TGTGCCAGCAGTTACGCCGACACTGCCTATGGCTACACCTTC. The V and J genes are TRBV6-6 and TRBJ1-2; D unclear. The CDR3 is 14 residues long. Germline CDR1 is MNHNY and CDR2 is SVGAGI (reference sequence). The ends were cut back, 2 bases at V and 4 bases at J, with 11 bases in the middle.